This T cell receptor (beta chain) derives from a study of OX40 agonist ivuxolimab in advanced cancers. The table came from immunoSEQ multiplex PCR; TCRdb's copy has only in-frame clones and leaves some out. The sample lists over 75,000 clones; around 88% were seen once. With 8 bases clipped from V and 9 bases from J, the junction kept 13 bases outside the gene matches. Germline lookup yields CDR1 MNHEY and CDR2 SVGAGI. The CDR3 spans 14 residues. This clonotype was obtained from an adult with an advanced solid tumor such as melanoma, head and neck, liver or kidney cancer. This sequence joins TRBV6-5 and TRBJ2-1; 7 nucleotides line up with TRBD2. The specimen comprised CD4+ or CD8+ T cells sorted from blood, sampled in a trial of the OX40 agonist ivuxolimab. CDR3 in amino acids: CASSITRGTTEQFF. The CDR3 nucleotides are TGTGCCAGCTCTATAACTCGTGGGACTACTGAGCAGTTCTTC.